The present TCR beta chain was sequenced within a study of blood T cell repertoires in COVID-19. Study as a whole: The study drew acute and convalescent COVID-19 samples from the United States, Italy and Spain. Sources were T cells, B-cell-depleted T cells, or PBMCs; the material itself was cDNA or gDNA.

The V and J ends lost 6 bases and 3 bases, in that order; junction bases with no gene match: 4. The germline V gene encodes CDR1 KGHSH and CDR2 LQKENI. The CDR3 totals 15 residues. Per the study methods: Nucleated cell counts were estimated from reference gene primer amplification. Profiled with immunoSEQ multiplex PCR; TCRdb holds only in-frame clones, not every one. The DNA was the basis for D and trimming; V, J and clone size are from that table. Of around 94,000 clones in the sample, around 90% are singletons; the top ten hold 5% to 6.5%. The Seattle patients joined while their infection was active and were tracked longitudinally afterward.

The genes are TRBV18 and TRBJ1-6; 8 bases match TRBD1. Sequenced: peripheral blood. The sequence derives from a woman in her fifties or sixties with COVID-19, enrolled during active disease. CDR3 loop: CASSSTGDYNSPLHF. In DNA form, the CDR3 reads TGTGCCAGCTCGTCGACAGGGGACTATAATTCACCCCTCCACTTT.